These T cell receptor beta chains were read from a single sample in a study of naive and memory T cell subsets. TCRdb itself ran the 5' RACE reads through MiXCR, one entry per CDR3 protein. The sample yields about 60,000 distinct CDR3 sequences, 7% to 8% seen once. These receptor sequences come from a female donor in good health. Each CDR3 is given with its conserved first and last residue. A D gene is named only where the DNA matches it firmly. The listing skips clone size in some rows; elsewhere it reads once, few, many or a size class.

V gene	J gene	D gene	clone size	CDR3 DNA	CDR3 protein
TRBV12-3/TRBV12-4	TRBJ2-1	-	few	TGTGCCAGCAGTTTTAATCGGAGGGGGGTTGAGCAGTTCTTC	CASSFNRRGVEQFF
TRBV6-2/TRBV6-3	TRBJ2-3	-	few	TGTGCCAGCAGTTACTTGGGCGGAACCCGCACAGATACGCAGTATTTT	CASSYLGGTRTDTQYF
TRBV6-2/TRBV6-3	TRBJ2-3	TRBD2	many	TGTGCCAGCAGTTACCCATCGCGAAGTACTAGCGGGGGGGCCGCAAGCACAGATACGCAGTATTTT	CASSYPSRSTSGGAASTDTQYF
TRBV6-1	TRBJ2-7	TRBD1	few	TGTGCCAGCTCTTACCCCCTGGACAGGCCCTCCTACGAGCAGTACTTC	CASSYPLDRPSYEQYF
TRBV14	TRBJ1-2	-	-	TGTGCCAGCAGCCAGAGCCAGTTGGGCTACACCTTC	CASSQSQLGYTF
TRBV2	TRBJ2-1	TRBD1	-	TGTGCCAGCGGTCTTGAGAGGGGGCCTGGGAATGAGCAGTTCTTC	CASGLERGPGNEQFF
TRBV6-5	TRBJ2-7	-	few	TGTGCCAGCCACCAGACTAACGAGCAGTACTTC	CASHQTNEQYF
TRBV29-1	TRBJ2-1	TRBD1	few	TGCAGCGCCTGCACTTATACAGGGGGGATTTACAATGAGCAGTTCTTC	CSACTYTGGIYNEQFF
TRBV6-7	TRBJ2-7	TRBD1	-	TGTGCCAGCAGTCCGAGACAGGGGAAGTCCTACGAGCAGTACTTC	CASSPRQGKSYEQYF
TRBV10-2	TRBJ2-2	TRBD2	few	TGCGCCAGCAAGAGCGGGGGAGGGGACGGGGAGCTGTTTTTT	CASKSGGGDGELFF
TRBV11-2	TRBJ1-1	TRBD1	many	TGTGCCAGCAGCTTGGACAGGGGGCATGAGTTAGCTTTCTTT	CASSLDRGHELAFF
TRBV24-1	TRBJ1-3	-	many	TGTGCCACCTTAGGACAGCCGGCCTCTGGAAACACCATATATTTT	CATLGQPASGNTIYF
TRBV2	TRBJ1-1	-	many	TGTGCCAGCAAGTTTTTTTCGGACACTGAAGCTTTCTTT	CASKFFSDTEAFF
TRBV10-3	TRBJ2-1	TRBD2	-	TGTGCCATCAGTGCCGGACTAGCGGGGGGGAACAATGAGCAGTTCTTC	CAISAGLAGGNNEQFF
TRBV20-1	TRBJ1-4	-	many	TGCAGTGCCCCCGGACAGCCAACAACTAATGAAAAACTGTTTTTT	CSAPGQPTTNEKLFF
TRBV28	TRBJ2-6	-	-	TGTGCCAGCAGTCTTTTAGGAGGCAGGGGGGTCTCTGGGGCCAACGTCCTGACTTTC	CASSLLGGRGVSGANVLTF
TRBV12-3/TRBV12-4	TRBJ1-3	-	-	TGTGCCAGCAGAACCCTCTCTTGGGTGTCTGGAAGCACCATATATTTT	CASRTLSWVSGSTIYF
TRBV5-1	TRBJ2-2	TRBD1	-	TGCGCCAGCAGCTTGGGTTTAGGGGGACAGGCGAACACCGGGGAGCTGTTTTTT	CASSLGLGGQANTGELFF
TRBV6-2/TRBV6-3	TRBJ1-2	TRBD1	many	TGTGCCAGCAGCCCGGGACAGACCTATGGCTACACCTTC	CASSPGQTYGYTF
TRBV10-2	TRBJ1-6	TRBD1	many	TGCGCCAGCAGTTTGGACAGGGGGGTTTTTTCACCCCTCCACTTT	CASSLDRGVFSPLHF
TRBV9	TRBJ2-1	TRBD2	-	TGTGCCAGCAGCTCAGGACTAGCGGGATACAATGAGCAGTTCTTC	CASSSGLAGYNEQFF
TRBV20-1	TRBJ2-2	TRBD2	-	TGCAGTGCTACCGCCCTTTCCGGGACTACTAACACCGGGGAGCTGTTTTTT	CSATALSGTTNTGELFF
TRBV20-1	TRBJ2-7	TRBD2	few	TGCAGTGCCCCACTAGCGGGAGGGTCCTACGAGCAGTACTTC	CSAPLAGGSYEQYF
TRBV24-1	TRBJ2-1	-	few	TGTGCCACCAGTGATTTTGGGGGGAGGCTGTTCTTC	CATSDFGGRLFF
TRBV12-3/TRBV12-4	TRBJ2-7	-	-	TGTGCCAGCAGTTACCCCGAGGACACGCGGGGCTCCTACGAGCAGTACTTC	CASSYPEDTRGSYEQYF
TRBV7-3	TRBJ1-1	-	many	TGTGCCAGCAGCTTAAATCCGGGGCTGAGCACTGAAGCTTTCTTT	CASSLNPGLSTEAFF
TRBV5-5	TRBJ1-4	-	many	TGTGCCAGCAGCTTGCAGGGGTTTGGCGAAAAACTGTTTTTT	CASSLQGFGEKLFF
TRBV2	TRBJ2-7	-	few	TGTGCCAGCAACCCCTGGGACACAAGCTCCTACGAGCAGTACTTC	CASNPWDTSSYEQYF
TRBV7-9	TRBJ2-2	TRBD1	-	TGTGCCACCACGTCGGGACAGATGAACACCGGGGAGCTGTTTTTT	CATTSGQMNTGELFF
TRBV29-1	TRBJ1-1	-	-	TGCAGCGTTTTCGGAACTGAAGCTTTCTTT	CSVFGTEAFF
TRBV7-9	TRBJ2-1	-	few	-	CASSFASGTGGARGIF
TRBV21-1	TRBJ2-4	-	few	TGTGCCAGCAGCAAAAGTCTCACCCTCGGTGACCCCAAAAACATTCAGTACTTC	CASSKSLTLGDPKNIQYF
TRBV5-1	TRBJ1-4	TRBD1	few	TGCGCCAGCAGCCTCGGGACAGGGAATGAAAAACTGTTTTTT	CASSLGTGNEKLFF
TRBV12-3/TRBV12-4	TRBJ1-4	-	-	TGTGCCAGCATTACGTCGTGGGCAACTAATGAAAAACTGTTTTTT	CASITSWATNEKLFF
TRBV12-3/TRBV12-4	TRBJ1-5	TRBD1	many	TGTGCCAGCAGTAGACAGGGAAATCAGCCCCAGCATTTT	CASSRQGNQPQHF
TRBV5-4	TRBJ2-1	-	-	TGTGCCAGCAGGCCGGGAAAATCGGTTTACAATGAGCAGTTCTTC	CASRPGKSVYNEQFF
TRBV6-1	TRBJ1-1	-	-	TGTGCCAGCACCACTGGGGGGGCAGGGAACACTGAAGCTTTCTTT	CASTTGGAGNTEAFF
TRBV6-5	TRBJ1-6	TRBD1	many	TGTGCCAGCAGCCTTACACAGGGGGCTGGCTCACCCCTCCACTTT	CASSLTQGAGSPLHF
TRBV28	TRBJ1-4	-	-	TGTGCCAGCGGGGCGGCAGAACTGTTTTTT	CASGAAELFF
TRBV11-1	TRBJ1-3	TRBD1	-	TGTGCCAGCAGCTCCCGACCGGGACAGGGATCTGGAAACACCATATATTTT	CASSSRPGQGSGNTIYF
TRBV2	TRBJ1-4	TRBD1	-	TGTGCCAGCAGCTCTGGACAGGGGTTGATAGAAAAACTGTTTTTT	CASSSGQGLIEKLFF
TRBV7-8	TRBJ2-1	TRBD2	few	TGTGCCAGCAGCCCCCCTTTAAGACTAGCGCAGTACAATGAGCAGTTCTTC	CASSPPLRLAQYNEQFF
TRBV20-1	TRBJ2-7	TRBD2	many	TGCAGTGCTAGAGTAACTAGCGGGGCCCCGTCCGAGCAGTACTTC	CSARVTSGAPSEQYF
TRBV29-1	TRBJ1-3	TRBD1	-	TGCAGCGTTGAAGATCGGGGACAGAGCTCTGGAAACACCATATATTTT	CSVEDRGQSSGNTIYF
TRBV6-5	TRBJ1-2	-	many	TGTGCCAGCAGTTCGGCCGGGACACCTAACTATGGCTACACCTTC	CASSSAGTPNYGYTF
TRBV3-1	TRBJ1-2	-	-	TGTGCCAGCAGCCAAGATTACCGGCAGAACTATGGCTACACCTTC	CASSQDYRQNYGYTF
TRBV30	TRBJ2-6	-	few	TGTGCCTGGATAAGGGTAACGAGCTCTGGGGCCAACGTCCTGACTTTC	CAWIRVTSSGANVLTF
TRBV28	TRBJ2-7	-	-	TGTGCCAGCAGTTTTACGGGTCCGAGCCACGAGCAGTACTTC	CASSFTGPSHEQYF